Given below is one T cell receptor beta chain in context. The antigen remains undetermined. This specimen comes from a study of CD8+ T cells in alopecia areata. At the level of the study: Those patients who were treated received oral tofacitinib, which was given at 5 to 10 mg twice daily for moderate-to-severe alopecia areata. For treated patients, severity scores reflected the percentage of scalp area affected.

Whole-study results and caveats: It was less clear whether patients shared TCRs than it was in mice, possibly because of HLA. There was only one nonresponder, so it was unclear how baseline CD8+ expansion relates to response.

Treatment given: oral pan-JAK inhibitor, 5-10 mg twice daily. The CDR3 is 15 residues long. The V and J ends lost 0 bases and 1 base respectively, with 12 bases between them. CDR1 and CDR2 (germline): GTSNPN, SVGIG (reference sequence). Extraction and reverse transcription of RNA yielded cDNA as the sequencing template. The table came from immunoSEQ multiplex PCR; TCRdb's copy has only in-frame clones and leaves some out. Of around 120,000 clones in the sample, roughly 55% were seen once. Specimen: CD4+ T cells sorted from blood, collected at week 4, from a patient treated with tofacitinib. V gene TRBV30 combines with J gene TRBJ1-1; tentative D call: TRBD1 (5 bases). This clonotype was sampled from a human donor with alopecia areata. The CDR3 DNA follows: TGTGCCTGGAGTGTAATGGACACGACGAACACTGAAGCTTTCTTT. Translating gives CAWSVMDTTNTEAFF.